This passage covers 15 T cell receptor beta chains from one sample sequenced in a study of molecular identifiers for immune sequencing clone quantification (dated by TCRdb to the late 2010s). Libraries were made using PCR. TCRdb lists the instrument as Illumina HiSeq 4000. TCRdb passed the public sequencing reads through fastp at Q25 and MiXCR, retaining productive beta sequences. Under each unique CDR3 protein, matching rows form one entry showing the most common genes and DNA. The sample table shows about 510,000 distinct CDR3 sequences, and about 22% are seen once. The ten largest clones capture roughly 0.81% of the sample. The sequenced material came from naive CD8+ T cells from blood, with Jurkat cell RNA spiked in. This specimen's cell subset or site label, per the study, means: FACS-sorted CD8+CD4-CCR7+CD45RA+ naive T cells. These receptors were obtained from a human donor in good health. Some libraries in this study had Jurkat cell RNA spiked in.

This clonotype was detected many times. V gene TRBV5-1 combines with J gene TRBJ1-3; unclear D gene. There are 16 residues in the CDR3. V dropped 0 bases and J dropped 0 bases, with 10 bases sitting between them. Germline CDR1 is SGHRS and CDR2 is YFSETQ. CDR3 in amino acids: CASSLEAGRSGNTIYF. The CDR3 DNA sequence: TGCGCCAGCAGCTTGGAGGCCGGCCGCTCTGGAAACACCATATATTTT.

The chain uses TRBV19 and TRBJ1-1; D gene ambiguous. Germline lookup yields CDR1 LNHDA and CDR2 SQIVND (reference sequence). Trimming removed 0 bases from V and 5 bases from J, with 13 bases in between. This CDR3 is built from 15 residues. The CDR3 sequence is CASSIDHSGGTEAFF. CDR3 in DNA: TGTGCCAGTAGTATAGATCATTCGGGTGGGACTGAAGCTTTCTTT.

Concerning this clonotype: Given a much more abundant clone one base away, this may be a read error. The genes are TRBV2 and TRBJ1-4; no clear D. The CDR3 is 15 amino acids. V shed 4 bases and J shed 3 bases, with 12 bases lying between them. In germline, CDR1 is SNHLY, CDR2 FYNNEI. CDR3 DNA: TGTGCCAGCAGTGGATCTGGGAGCGCTAATGAAAAACTGTTTTTT. Protein sequence: CASSGSGSANEKLFF. Full variable domain (rest looked up from reference TRBV2 and TRBJ1-4): EPEVTQTPSHQVTQMGQEVILRCVPISNHLYFYWYRQILGQKVEFLVSFYNNEISEKSEIFDDQFSVERPDGSNFTLKIRSTKLEDSAMYFCASSGSGSANEKLFFGSGTQLSVL.

This clonotype came up many times. V gene TRBV12-3 or TRBV12-4 combines with J gene TRBJ2-3; D is unclear. Trimming stripped 4 bases from V and 5 bases from J, with 7 bases between. The CDR3 sequence is 12 residues long. CDR3 sequence reads: CASSWIIDTQYF. In nucleotides, the CDR3 is TGTGCCAGCAGTTGGATAATAGATACGCAGTATTTT.

This clonotype has a count of ten or more. The rearrangement joins TRBV5-4 to TRBJ2-7, with 7 positions matching TRBD1. The CDR3 is 15 amino acids. Trimming cost V 0 bases and J 0 bases; bases outside gene matches: 3. Germline-derived CDR1 and CDR2 are SGHNT and YYREEE (reference sequence). CDR3 in amino acids: CASSLDGTVSYEQYF. The CDR3, as DNA: TGTGCCAGCAGCTTGGATGGGACAGTCTCCTACGAGCAGTACTTC. Using reference TRBV5-4 and TRBJ2-7 for the parts outside the CDR3, the full variable domain is ETGVTQSPTHLIKTRGQQVTLRCSSQSGHNTVSWYQQALGQGPQFIFQYYREEENGRGNFPPRFSGLQFPNYSSELNVNALELDDSALYLCASSLDGTVSYEQYFGPGTRLTVT.

This clonotype has only a few counts. The chain uses TRBV27 and TRBJ2-7, with 8 bases lining up with TRBD1. Germline assignment: CDR1 MNHEY and CDR2 SMNVEV (reference sequence). V was pared by 10 bases and J by 2 bases, with 7 bases of the junction left unmatched. The CDR3 length is 13 residues. The CDR3 sequence: CATSGGPTYEQYF. As DNA, the CDR3 is TGTGCCACCTCAGGGGGCCCCACCTACGAGCAGTACTTC.

This clonotype was counted only a few times. The chain has TRBV20-1 and TRBJ2-7; 8 nucleotides match TRBD2. CDR3 length: 15 residues. V lost 0 bases and J lost 1; bases outside the gene matches: 5. Germline CDR1 DFQATT, CDR2 SNEGSKA (reference sequence). The DNA for the CDR3 is TGCAGTGCTAGAGATCGGCGGGGGGCTTCCTACGAGCAGTACTTC. It specifies CSARDRRGASYEQYF.

The chain carries TRBV12-3 or TRBV12-4 and TRBJ1-5; D gene uncertain. V was trimmed by 3 bases and J by 3 bases, leaving 12 bases between them. The CDR3 totals 15 residues. DNA for the CDR3: TGTGCCAGCAGTTTTGGTTACAGCAACAATCAGCCCCAGCATTTT. Translated, it gives CASSFGYSNNQPQHF.

This clonotype turned up a few times. The chain is built from TRBV6-5 and TRBJ2-4; D ambiguous. Per germline, CDR1 MNHEY and CDR2 SVGAGI. The ends were cut back, 2 bases at V and 12 bases at J, with 8 bases in the middle. This CDR3 has 11 amino acids. This CDR3 reads CASSYGLAQYF. CDR3 sequence (DNA): TGTGCCAGCAGTTACGGCCTCGCTCAGTACTTC.

This clonotype was seen at least ten times. The chain links TRBV27 to TRBJ1-5; D uncertain. Trimming left V 3 bases short and J 0 bases short, with 6 bases between. Germline-derived CDR1 and CDR2 are MNHEY and SMNVEV (reference sequence). This CDR3 region has 14 residues. This chain's CDR3 is CASSFALSNQPQHF. DNA of the CDR3: TGTGCCAGCAGTTTTGCTCTTAGCAATCAGCCCCAGCATTTT.

This chain connects TRBV27 to TRBJ2-7; perhaps TRBD1 as D (5 bases). V dropped 5 bases and J dropped 3 bases, with 20 bases sitting between them. The CDR3 extends over 16 amino acids. The germline V gene has CDR1 MNHEY and CDR2 SMNVEV (reference sequence). The CDR3 sequence is CASSIQFGAVSYEQYF. For the CDR3, the DNA is TGTGCCAGCAGTATCCAATTTGGGGCAGTCAGCTACGAGCAGTACTTC.

This clonotype has a count of ten or more. V is TRBV29-1 and J is TRBJ2-1; D perhaps matches TRBD1 (5 bases). The CDR3 totals 13 residues. Trimming shortened V by 4 bases and J by 8 bases, and 15 bases separated the two germline ends. The V gene's germline CDR1 is SQVTM and CDR2 ANQGSEA. DNA for the CDR3: TGCAGCGTTGTTCGCGGCAGGGATGATGAGCAGTTCTTC. Protein sequence: CSVVRGRDDEQFF.

The chain joins TRBV27 to TRBJ1-5; 7 bases are a match to TRBD1. CDR3 length equals 14 residues. Unmatched junction bases numbered 4, after V lost 5 bases and J lost 3 bases. Germline lookup yields CDR1 MNHEY and CDR2 SMNVEV (reference sequence). CDR3 in amino acids: CASSITGDNQPQHF. The CDR3 DNA is TGTGCCAGCAGTATCACAGGGGACAATCAGCCCCAGCATTTT.

At least ten counts were recorded for this clonotype. J is TRBJ2-7 and V is TRBV5-5; unclear D gene. Trimming pared 1 base from V and 2 bases from J, leaving 4 bases between. Looked up from germline, CDR1 is SGHKS and CDR2 is YYEKEE (reference sequence). CDR3 length equals 12 residues. CDR3 region: CASSLTAYEQYF. CDR3 DNA sequence: TGTGCCAGCAGCTTGACAGCCTACGAGCAGTACTTC.

This clonotype was counted many times. J is TRBJ2-7 and V is TRBV20-1; 7 bases align to TRBD2. With V trimmed by 5 bases and J by 3 bases, 10 bases remained unmatched. The V gene's germline CDR1 is DFQATT and CDR2 SNEGSKA (reference sequence). This CDR3 has 14 residues. Here the CDR3 DNA reads TGCAGTGCTCCGGATCTGGGGGAGGGCTACGAGCAGTACTTC. Its protein is CSAPDLGEGYEQYF.